Listed here are 21 T cell receptor beta chains from one sample, sequenced in a study of T cells in localized non-small cell lung cancer (dated by TCRdb to 2018 to 2021). Library preparation employed the immunoSEQ multiplex PCR assay. In its TCRdb copy, this immuneACCESS table keeps in-frame sequences only and misses some clones. Where compared with another copy, unresolved V genes explain less than half of these, and the others have no known cause. This sample gives 70,000 or so clones in total; 84% of them show up just once. The ten top clones hold around 1.3% of the sample. Here the sequenced sample was peripheral blood, taken before any cancer treatment. The receptors here all came from an older female donor with stage I lung adenocarcinoma.

The CDR3 region has the DNA TGTGCCAGCAGCTTAGATGCGGGCCGACGAAATAGGGAGACCCAGTACTTC. Protein: CASSLDAGRRNRETQYF. This chain connects TRBV7-8 to TRBJ2-5, with D perhaps TRBD2 (5 bases). The V gene lost 1 base and the J gene lost 5 bases, with 20 bases spanning the gap. CDR3 length equals 17 residues. Germline V CDR1 and CDR2: SGHVS, FQNEAQ.

The chain combines TRBV9 with TRBJ1-3; TRBD1 is a possible D gene (6 bases). V was shortened by 4 bases and J by 4 bases, with 15 bases between the two germline ends. The CDR3 has 15 residues. The V gene's germline CDR1 is SGDLS and CDR2 YYNGEE. CDR3 in DNA: TGTGCCAGCAGCCCTCCCCCAGGGGTCGGAAACACCATATATTTT. Translation gives CASSPPPGVGNTIYF.

This chain joins TRBV15 and TRBJ1-5; D ambiguous. CDR3 length: 14 amino acids. Germline V gives CDR1 LNHNV, CDR2 YYDKDF (reference sequence). The V end lost 0 bases, the J end lost 7 bases, and 10 bases lay between the germline ends. The CDR3 DNA sequence: TGTGCCACCAGCAGAGATCGAGGGAAACAGCCCCAGCATTTT. Its protein product is CATSRDRGKQPQHF.

In its sample, this clone was seen once. This sequence joins TRBV4-1 and TRBJ2-7; D is perhaps TRBD2 (8 bases). Trimming removed 0 bases from V and 6 bases from J, with 21 bases in between. This CDR3 has 17 amino acids. Germline CDR1 is MGHRA and CDR2 is YSYEKL. The CDR3 DNA reads TGCGCCAGCAGCCAAGAGTCTATCGGGAGGGGGCGTCTCGAGCAGTACTTC. Translation gives CASSQESIGRGRLEQYF.

This chain uses TRBV6-1 with TRBJ1-1; D might be TRBD1 (6 bases). CDR3 length equals 15 residues. Germline V gene lookup returns CDR1 MNHNS and CDR2 SASEGT. Trimming took 0 bases from V and 4 from J, leaving 12 bases between them. The CDR3 is CASSEAGGASTEAFF. The CDR3 DNA reads as TGTGCCAGCAGTGAAGCTGGGGGGGCTAGCACTGAAGCTTTCTTT.

V and J are TRBV25-1 and TRBJ2-3; D might be TRBD1 (6 bases). V was clipped by 0 bases and J by 5 bases, with 15 bases between them. This CDR3 region has 16 residues. Germline V gene lookup returns CDR1 MGHDK and CDR2 SYGVNS. In DNA, the CDR3 is TGTGCCAGCAGTGAATACGAGGGGGAACCTGGAGATACGCAGTATTTT. Encoded protein: CASSEYEGEPGDTQYF.

This clone was seen a single time. V gene TRBV7-3 combines with J gene TRBJ1-1; 9 nucleotides agree with TRBD1. The V gene's germline CDR1 is SGHTA and CDR2 FQGTGA. CDR3 length: 14 residues. V lost 4 bases and J lost 3; bases outside the gene matches: 3. The CDR3 nucleotides read TGTGCCAGCAGCTCGGGACAGGGATACACTGAAGCTTTCTTT. This sequence encodes CASSSGQGYTEAFF.

V gene TRBV7-2 combines with J gene TRBJ2-7; D not certain. The CDR3 is 15 residues long. With 1 base removed from V and 4 bases from J, the gap between germline ends came to 14 bases. Germline CDR1 SGHTA, CDR2 FQGNSA. DNA for the CDR3: TGTGCCAGCAGCTTAGGTCAGGCGCCAACGTACGAGCAGTACTTC. Amino acids: CASSLGQAPTYEQYF.

This chain links TRBV5-4 with TRBJ1-2, with D uncertain. Trimming cost V 1 base and J 4 bases, with 11 bases left between them. The CDR3 has 14 amino acids. CDR1 and CDR2 (germline): SGHNT, YYREEE (reference sequence). The CDR3 protein is CASSLLPESYGYTF. Written as DNA, the CDR3 is TGTGCCAGCAGCTTGTTACCAGAATCCTATGGCTACACCTTC.

The chain recombines TRBV18 with TRBJ2-5, with D unclear. There are 13 residues in the CDR3. Germline lookup yields CDR1 KGHSH and CDR2 LQKENI. Between the trimmed V and J ends, which lost 6 bases and 2 bases, there was a span of 10 bases. The CDR3 loop reads CASSWVRQETQYF. In DNA form, the CDR3 reads TGTGCCAGCTCCTGGGTAAGACAAGAGACCCAGTACTTC.

The genes are TRBV5-1 and TRBJ1-1; 8 nucleotides line up with TRBD1. V dropped 2 bases and J dropped 1; count of bases not matched to a gene: 7. The CDR3 extends over 16 amino acids. Per germline, CDR1 SGHRS and CDR2 YFSETQ. The CDR3 region has the DNA TGCGCCAGCAGCTTCGCGACAGGGGCTTCGAACACTGAAGCTTTCTTT. Translated, it gives CASSFATGASNTEAFF.

This clone is a singleton in its sample. The chain employs TRBV7-2 and TRBJ2-3; the match to TRBD2 covers 11 bases. V lost 5 bases to trimming and J lost 3 bases; unmatched junction nucleotides: 7. CDR1 is SGHTA and CDR2 is FQGNSA in the germline V gene. There are 16 residues in the CDR3. Here the CDR3 reads CASSTSSGRTTDTQYF. The CDR3 coding sequence is TGTGCCAGCAGCACCTCTAGCGGGAGGACGACAGATACGCAGTATTTT.

V and J are TRBV5-4 and TRBJ1-1, with a tentative D call TRBD1 (6 bases). Trimming took off 2 bases at V and 5 bases at J, with 10 bases between the two ends. Germline CDR1 SGHNT, CDR2 YYREEE (reference sequence). The CDR3 extends over 13 amino acids. As DNA, the CDR3 is TGTGCCAGCAGCTTATCAGGGGTGACTGAAGCTTTCTTT. This codes for CASSLSGVTEAFF.

The rearrangement links TRBV5-4 to TRBJ2-3, with D possibly being TRBD2 (6 bases). Germline values: CDR1 SGHNT, CDR2 YYREEE (reference sequence). The CDR3 runs 15 residues. V lost 4 bases, J lost 0 bases, and 12 bases lay in between. CDR3 loop: CASSHGAGSTDTQYF. CDR3 DNA sequence: TGTGCCAGCAGCCATGGGGCGGGAAGCACAGATACGCAGTATTTT.

The chain recombines TRBV9 with TRBJ2-5; D unclear. The ends were cut back, 0 bases at V and 3 bases at J, with 6 bases in the middle. CDR1 and CDR2 from the germline V gene are SGDLS and YYNGEE. This CDR3 contains 13 residues. The CDR3 sequence is CASSVDLEETQYF. CDR3 coding DNA: TGTGCCAGCAGCGTAGACCTAGAAGAGACCCAGTACTTC.

The chain employs TRBV19 and TRBJ1-1, with D hard to call. This CDR3 is 13 amino acids long. V was pared by 4 bases and J by 6 bases, with 12 bases between. CDR1 LNHDA and CDR2 SQIVND come from the germline V gene (reference sequence). The CDR3 sequence is CASSNSEPPEAFF. The CDR3 DNA sequence: TGTGCCAGTAGTAATTCGGAGCCCCCTGAAGCTTTCTTT.

This clone has a handful of counts. The chain has TRBV6-1 and TRBJ2-7, with D unresolved. Germline values: CDR1 MNHNS, CDR2 SASEGT. The V gene lost 10 bases and the J gene lost 3 bases, with 19 bases spanning the gap. The length of the CDR3 is 14 residues. The CDR3 reads CATKLLDGDYEQYF. In DNA form, the CDR3 reads TGTGCCACCAAACTACTGGACGGAGACTACGAGCAGTACTTC.

This sequence joins TRBV2 and TRBJ2-1; 9 nucleotides agree with TRBD1. This CDR3 is built from 14 residues. Germline CDR1 SNHLY, CDR2 FYNNEI. V shed 6 bases, J shed 7 bases, and the junction held 7 bases outside the gene matches. The CDR3 spells CASSRDRDKNEQFF. For the CDR3, the DNA is TGTGCCAGCAGCCGGGACAGGGACAAGAATGAGCAGTTCTTC.

The table lists this clone with a count of one. This rearrangement joins TRBV7-9 to TRBJ1-2, with D unresolved. This CDR3 comprises 12 residues. With 2 bases removed from V and 2 bases from J, the gap between germline ends came to 3 bases. Germline V CDR1 and CDR2: SEHNR, FQNEAQ (reference sequence). The CDR3 bases are TGTGCCAGCAGCTTAACCAACTATGGCTACACCTTC. Translating it yields CASSLTNYGYTF.

The V call is TRBV2, the J call TRBJ1-3; D call uncertain. V was cut by 6 bases and J by 2 bases, with 11 bases left in between. Germline loops: CDR1 SNHLY, CDR2 FYNNEI. The CDR3 has 14 amino acids. DNA for the CDR3: TGTGCCAGCAGCCCAGGATTTCCTGGAAACACCATATATTTT. Amino acids: CASSPGFPGNTIYF.

The chain couples TRBV19 to TRBJ1-2; 7 bases line up with TRBD1. The CDR3 extends over 14 amino acids. Trimming at V came to 6 bases and at J to 0 bases, leaving 4 bases not matched to a gene. Germline values: CDR1 LNHDA, CDR2 SQIVND (reference sequence). CDR3 protein: CASRNRGTNYGYTF. The DNA of the CDR3 is TGTGCCAGTAGGAACAGGGGAACTAACTATGGCTACACCTTC.